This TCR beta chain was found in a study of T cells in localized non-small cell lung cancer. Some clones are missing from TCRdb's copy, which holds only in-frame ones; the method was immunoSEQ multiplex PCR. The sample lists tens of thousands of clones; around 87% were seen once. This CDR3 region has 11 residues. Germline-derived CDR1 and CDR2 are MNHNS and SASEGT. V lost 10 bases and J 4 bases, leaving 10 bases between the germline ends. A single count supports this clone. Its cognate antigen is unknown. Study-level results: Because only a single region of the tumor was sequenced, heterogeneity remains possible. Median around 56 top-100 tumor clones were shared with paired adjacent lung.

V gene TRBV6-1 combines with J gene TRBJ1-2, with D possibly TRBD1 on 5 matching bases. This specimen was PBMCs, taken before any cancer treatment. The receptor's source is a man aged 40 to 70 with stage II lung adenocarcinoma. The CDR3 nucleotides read TGTGCCACCGACGGGGGCTATGGCTACACCTTC. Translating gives CATDGGYGYTF.